What follows are 5 T cell receptor beta chains derived from one specimen sequenced in a study of molecular identifiers for immune sequencing clone quantification (dated by TCRdb to the late 2010s). Preparation of the library involved PCR. TCRdb names NextSeq 500 as the instrument used. TCRdb redid the processing of the public reads, applying fastp at Q25 and MiXCR, and retained in-frame beta chains. Entries are consolidated by CDR3 protein sequence, retaining the most common genes and DNA. The sample has 97,000 or so distinct CDR3 sequences on record, approximately 24% of them singletons. The ten largest make up about 0.94% of the sample. Sequencing was carried out using naive CD8+ T cells from blood, with Jurkat cell RNA spiked in. The cell subset or site label here, explained by the study, means: FACS-sorted CD8+CD4-CCR7+CD45RA+ naive T cells. These receptor sequences come from a human donor in good health. Some libraries in this study had Jurkat cell RNA spiked in.

In this sample, this clonotype turned up many times. The gene calls are TRBV28 and TRBJ2-7; 11 positions match TRBD2. The CDR3 runs 15 residues. Germline values: CDR1 MDHEN, CDR2 SYDVKM. The V segment lost 5 bases and the J segment 2 bases; nucleotides outside the gene matches: 5. The chain's CDR3 is CASSLRLAGTYEQYF. As DNA, the CDR3 is TGTGCCAGCAGTCTGAGACTAGCGGGGACCTACGAGCAGTACTTC.

The sample holds many counts of this clonotype. CDR3 DNA sequence: TGCAGTGCTAGAGTCGGGGTCGGGGAGACCCAGTACTTC. Its translation: CSARVGVGETQYF. The V and J genes are TRBV20-1 and TRBJ2-5; a weak D match, TRBD2 (5 bases). The CDR3 runs 13 residues. Germline V lookup: CDR1 DFQATT, CDR2 SNEGSKA (reference sequence). V was trimmed by 1 base and J by 5 bases, leaving 11 bases between them.

This rearrangement joins TRBV11-2 to TRBJ2-3; 9 bases map to TRBD2. Germline values: CDR1 SGHAT, CDR2 FQNNGV. CDR3 length: 14 residues. Trimming took 7 bases from V and 4 from J; bases not matched to a gene: 6. DNA of the CDR3: TGTGCCAGCAACTCTAGCGGGACCCCAGATACGCAGTATTTT. Translated: CASNSSGTPDTQYF. The entire variable domain, with the rest obtained from reference TRBV11-2 and TRBJ2-3, is as follows: EAGVAQSPRYKIIEKRQSVAFWCNPISGHATLYWYQQILGQGPKLLIQFQNNGVVDDSQLPKDRFSAERLKGVDSTLKIQPAKLEDSAVYLCASNSSGTPDTQYFGPGTRLTVL.

This clonotype occurred many times. The chain combines TRBV4-3 with TRBJ1-1, with 8 bases lining up with TRBD1. Germline V gives CDR1 LGHNA, CDR2 YSLEER. The CDR3 runs to 14 residues. V was clipped by 2 bases and J by 3 bases; unmatched bases: 2. The CDR3 nucleotides read TGCGCCAGCAGCCAACAGGGGGCATACACTGAAGCTTTCTTT. It yields the protein CASSQQGAYTEAFF.

J is TRBJ1-4 and V is TRBV3-1; D gene ambiguous. The V and J ends lost 0 bases and 4 bases respectively, with 6 bases between them. Germline loops: CDR1 LGHDT, CDR2 YNNKEL (reference sequence). The CDR3 is 14 residues long. In DNA form, the CDR3 reads TGTGCCAGCAGCCAAGAAAATATTAATGAAAAACTGTTTTTT. Amino acids: CASSQENINEKLFF.